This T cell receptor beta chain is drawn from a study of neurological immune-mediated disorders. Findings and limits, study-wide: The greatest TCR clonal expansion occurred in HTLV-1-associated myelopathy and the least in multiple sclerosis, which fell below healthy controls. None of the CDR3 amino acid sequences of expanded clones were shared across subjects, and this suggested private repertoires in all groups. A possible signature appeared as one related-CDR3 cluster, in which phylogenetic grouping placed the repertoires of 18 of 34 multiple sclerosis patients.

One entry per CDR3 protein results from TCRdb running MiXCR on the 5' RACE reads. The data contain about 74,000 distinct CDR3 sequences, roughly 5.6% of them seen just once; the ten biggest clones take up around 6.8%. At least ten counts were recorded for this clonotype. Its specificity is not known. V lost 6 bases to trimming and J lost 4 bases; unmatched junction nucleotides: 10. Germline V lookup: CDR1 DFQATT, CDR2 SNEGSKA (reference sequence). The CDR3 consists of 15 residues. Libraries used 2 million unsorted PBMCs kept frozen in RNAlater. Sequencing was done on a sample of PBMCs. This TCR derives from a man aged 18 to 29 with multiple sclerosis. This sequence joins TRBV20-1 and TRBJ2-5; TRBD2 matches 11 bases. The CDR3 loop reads CSALRSSGGGETQYF. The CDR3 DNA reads TGCAGTGCCCTGCGAAGTAGCGGGGGGGGAGAGACCCAGTACTTC.